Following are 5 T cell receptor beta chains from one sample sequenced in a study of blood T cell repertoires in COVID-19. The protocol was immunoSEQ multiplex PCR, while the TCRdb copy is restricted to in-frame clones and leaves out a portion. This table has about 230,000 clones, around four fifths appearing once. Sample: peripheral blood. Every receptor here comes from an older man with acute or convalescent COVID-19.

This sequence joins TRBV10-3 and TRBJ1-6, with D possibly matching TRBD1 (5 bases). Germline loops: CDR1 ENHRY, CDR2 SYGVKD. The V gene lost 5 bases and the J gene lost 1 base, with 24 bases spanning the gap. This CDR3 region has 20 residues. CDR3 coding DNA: TGTGCCATCAGTCCAAGGGTCTCACAGGTTACCTTGTCCTATAATTCACCCCTCCACTTT. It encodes CAISPRVSQVTLSYNSPLHF.

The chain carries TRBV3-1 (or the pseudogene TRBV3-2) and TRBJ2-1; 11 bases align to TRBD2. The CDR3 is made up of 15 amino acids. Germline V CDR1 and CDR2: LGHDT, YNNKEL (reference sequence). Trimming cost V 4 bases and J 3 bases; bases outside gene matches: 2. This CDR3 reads CASSPTSGIYNEQFF. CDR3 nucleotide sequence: TGTGCCAGCAGCCCGACTAGCGGGATCTACAATGAGCAGTTCTTC.

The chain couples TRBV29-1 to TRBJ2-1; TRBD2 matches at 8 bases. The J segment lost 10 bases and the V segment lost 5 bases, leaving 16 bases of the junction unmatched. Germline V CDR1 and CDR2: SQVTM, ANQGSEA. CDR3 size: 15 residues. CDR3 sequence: CSVLGARGRPGEQFF. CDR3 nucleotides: TGCAGCGTTCTAGGGGCCCGCGGGAGGCCCGGCGAGCAGTTCTTC.

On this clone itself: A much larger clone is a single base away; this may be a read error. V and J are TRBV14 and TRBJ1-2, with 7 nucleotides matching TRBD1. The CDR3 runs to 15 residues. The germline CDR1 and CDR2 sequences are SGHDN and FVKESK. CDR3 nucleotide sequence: TGTGTCAGCAGCCAAGTGACAGGGTGGAACTATGGCTACACCTTC. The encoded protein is CVSSQVTGWNYGYTF. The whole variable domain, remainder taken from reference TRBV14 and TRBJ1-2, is EAGVTQFPSHSVIEKGQTVTLRCDPISGHDNLYWYRRVMGKEIKFLLHFVKESKQDESGMPNNRFLAERTGGTYSTLKVQPAELEDSGVYFCVSSQVTGWNYGYTFGSGTRLTVV.

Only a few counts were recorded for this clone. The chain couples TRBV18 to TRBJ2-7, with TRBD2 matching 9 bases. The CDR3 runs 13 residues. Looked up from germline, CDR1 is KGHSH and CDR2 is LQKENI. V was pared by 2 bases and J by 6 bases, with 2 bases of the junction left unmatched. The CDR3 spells CASSPKAGGEQYF. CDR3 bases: TGTGCCAGCTCACCAAAAGCGGGAGGCGAGCAGTACTTC.